A selection of T cell receptor beta chains follows, all from one sample in a study of blood T cells in healthy people across ages. A single record per CDR3 protein comes from TCRdb applying MiXCR to the 5' RACE reads. This table holds 1.5 million to 2 million distinct CDR3 sequences, about 28% found once. Source material: blood. The receptors originated from a woman aged 25 to 39 in good health. The CDR3 runs from the conserved cysteine through the conserved F or W. D genes are given only for firm matches. A row's size may be missing; if present it is once, few, many or a size class.

J	V	D	size	DNA	CDR3
TRBJ2-3	TRBV20-1	TRBD2	few	TGCAGTGCTGGATATACAGCGGGAGGCTTGGGGGATACGCAGTATTTT	CSAGYTAGGLGDTQYF
TRBJ2-5	TRBV12-5	NA	NA	TGTGCTAGTGGTTTGGCCGGACAGCAAGAGACCCAGTACTTC	CASGLAGQQETQYF
TRBJ2-7	TRBV30	TRBD1	NA	TGTGCCTGGAGTGTACGCTCAACAGGGGCTTCCTACGAGCAGTACTTC	CAWSVRSTGASYEQYF
TRBJ2-1	TRBV28	NA	NA	TGTGCCAGCAGTTTTTCAGGGTGGAGGGGAACAAACAATGAGCAGTTCTTC	CASSFSGWRGTNNEQFF
TRBJ1-1	TRBV27	NA	many	TGTGCCAGCAGCACTCGGTTGAACACTGAAGCTTTCTTT	CASSTRLNTEAFF
TRBJ2-3	TRBV9	NA	NA	TGTGCCAGCAGCGTCCTAAGCTGGGCGGATACGCAGTATTTT	CASSVLSWADTQYF
TRBJ2-3	TRBV12-3/TRBV12-4	TRBD1	NA	TGTGCCGGCAGTCGACAGGGGGTTAGCACAGATACGCAGTATTTT	CAGSRQGVSTDTQYF
TRBJ1-1	TRBV2	NA	few	TGTGCCAGCAGTTGGGACAAACTAGCTTTCTTT	CASSWDKLAFF
TRBJ2-2	TRBV5-1	TRBD2	NA	TGCGCCAGCAGCTTCCTCGGGACTAGTGGTTCGGGCGGGGAGCTGTTTTTT	CASSFLGTSGSGGELFF
TRBJ1-1	TRBV3-1	NA	NA	TGTGCCAGCAGCCCGGCCAGGGTCGCGAACACTGAAGCTTTCTTT	CASSPARVANTEAFF
TRBJ2-7	TRBV5-1	NA	many	TGCGCCAGCATGAGGGATGATGGATCCGAGCAGTACTTC	CASMRDDGSEQYF
TRBJ2-7	TRBV4-1	NA	NA	TGCGCCAGCAGCCTTCCTGGAGGAAGCTCCTACAATGAGCAGTACTTC	CASSLPGGSSYNEQYF
TRBJ2-1	TRBV10-3	TRBD2	many	TGTGCCATCAGTGTAGGTAGCGGGACTTACAATGAGCAGTTCTTC	CAISVGSGTYNEQFF
TRBJ2-3	TRBV6-1	NA	many	TGTGCCAGCAGTGCCCTTGTGGCAGATACGCAGTATTTT	CASSALVADTQYF
TRBJ2-7	TRBV6-1	NA	NA	TGTGCCAGTAGTGAAGAAATGGGAGTGGGCTACAATGAGCAGTACTTC	CASSEEMGVGYNEQYF
TRBJ1-2	TRBV5-1	NA	NA	TGCGCCAGCAGCTTGAGTCGGGACAATGGCTACACCTTC	CASSLSRDNGYTF
TRBJ1-1	TRBV10-1	NA	few	TGCGCCAGCGCGAAATGGGCGCCGGGAGGTACTGAAGCTTTCTTT	CASAKWAPGGTEAFF
TRBJ1-1	TRBV5-1	NA	few	TGCGCCAGCAGCCCGACAGGTCCCGGTGGCACTGAAGCTTTCTTT	CASSPTGPGGTEAFF
TRBJ2-1	TRBV7-2	TRBD2	NA	TGTGCCAGCAGCTTAGTGCTAAAGCGGGGGGGCCCCTACGAGCAGTTCTTC	CASSLVLKRGGPYEQFF
TRBJ2-2	TRBV11-2	NA	NA	TGTGCCAGCAGCTCAAGGGGGGGGAGCGTCACCGGGGAGCTGTTTTTT	CASSSRGGSVTGELFF
TRBJ2-7	TRBV27	TRBD1	NA	TGTGCCAGCAGTTTATCGATAGGGGACAGCTCCTACGAGCAGTACTTC	CASSLSIGDSSYEQYF
TRBJ2-3	TRBV5-5	NA	NA	TGTGCCAGCAGCTACAGGGAATTGGCGGATACGCAGTATTTT	CASSYRELADTQYF
TRBJ2-3	TRBV15	TRBD2	NA	TGTGCCACCAGCAGCCCGTTCGGGACTAGGGCGACAGATACGCAGTATTTT	CATSSPFGTRATDTQYF
TRBJ1-6	TRBV27	TRBD1	few	TGTGCCAGCAGTCCACGGACAGGGCGGAATTCACCCCTCCACTTT	CASSPRTGRNSPLHF
TRBJ1-5	TRBV7-2	TRBD1	NA	TGTGCCAGCAGCTTAGAGGGACAGAGCAATCAGCCCCAGCATTTT	CASSLEGQSNQPQHF
TRBJ2-3	TRBV7-2	TRBD2	few	TGTGCCAGCAGCTTAATAGCGGGGGGGCCACGGGATACGCAGTATTTT	CASSLIAGGPRDTQYF
TRBJ2-6	TRBV27	TRBD1	many	TGTGCCAGCAGTCCCGCGGGACAGGGGAGCTCTGGGGCCAACGTCCTGACTTTC	CASSPAGQGSSGANVLTF
TRBJ2-1	TRBV18	TRBD2	few	TGTGCCAGCTCACCAGGGGGGGATGCTGAGCAGTTCTTC	CASSPGGDAEQFF
TRBJ2-5	TRBV7-9	TRBD1	few	TGTGCCAGCAGCTTAATCGGGACAGAAAAGACCCAGTACTTC	CASSLIGTEKTQYF
TRBJ2-4	TRBV3-1	NA	few	TGTGCCAGCAGCCAAGACGTTTCCCGCTTGGGGATAGGCAAAAACATTCAGTACTTC	CASSQDVSRLGIGKNIQYF
TRBJ1-1	TRBV20-1	NA	NA	TGCAGTGCCGTCATCGTAAAACCGGGACACAGCCCCACTGAAGCTTTCTTT	CSAVIVKPGHSPTEAFF
TRBJ2-7	TRBV2	NA	few	TGTGCCAGCAGTGTGTTGGGGAGTGCATACGAGCAGTACTTC	CASSVLGSAYEQYF
TRBJ1-2	TRBV10-3	NA	many	TGTGCCATCAGTGTGTTATCTAACTATGGCTACACCTTC	CAISVLSNYGYTF
TRBJ2-1	TRBV9	NA	NA	TGTGCCAGCAGCGTTACCGGGCTCTACAATGAGCAGTTCTTC	CASSVTGLYNEQFF
TRBJ1-2	TRBV6-2/TRBV6-3	NA	few	TGTGCCAGCAAATTGGGGGCCCTTGGGTTTGGAGCTAACTATGGCTACACCTTC	CASKLGALGFGANYGYTF
TRBJ2-4	TRBV3-1	TRBD2	few	TGTGCCAGCAGCCAAGGTACGGGAGGGGTTGAGCAGTACTTC	CASSQGTGGVEQYF
TRBJ1-2	TRBV5-1	TRBD1	NA	TGCGCCAGCAGCTTACAGGGACAGGAGTATGGCTACACCTTC	CASSLQGQEYGYTF
TRBJ2-1	TRBV6-5	NA	many	TGTGCCAGCAGTTACACAGCCAGGGACCCCCGGTTCTTC	CASSYTARDPRFF
TRBJ1-2	TRBV24-1	NA	many	TGTGCCACCAGTGATGGGACGGACTATGGCTACACCTTC	CATSDGTDYGYTF
TRBJ2-1	TRBV5-1	TRBD1	many	TGCGCCAGCAGCTTGTATGGGGACAGTTACAATGAGCAGTTCTTC	CASSLYGDSYNEQFF
TRBJ1-1	TRBV25-1	NA	NA	TGTGCCACCCGTGGGGGCGGGAATGAAGCTTTCTTT	CATRGGGNEAFF
TRBJ2-7	TRBV2	NA	many	TGTGCCAGCAACTTTGACAACGCCTACGAGCAGTACTTC	CASNFDNAYEQYF
TRBJ1-1	TRBV6-2/TRBV6-3	NA	NA	TGTGCCAGCAGTTACGTCGGGGAAGGAGGGGGAATTTGGACTGAAGCTTTCTTT	CASSYVGEGGGIWTEAFF
TRBJ2-2	TRBV7-6	TRBD1	NA	TGTGCCAGCAGCTTTTCCCAGGGGGCGTACACCGGGGAGCTGTTTTTT	CASSFSQGAYTGELFF
TRBJ2-2	TRBV28	TRBD1	few	TGTGCCAGCAGTCAGACAGGGAATCCCGGGGAGCTGTTTTTT	CASSQTGNPGELFF
TRBJ2-7	TRBV12-3/TRBV12-4	NA	few	TGTGCCAGCAGTTTAGCGACCAAGGACGAGCAGTACTTC	CASSLATKDEQYF
TRBJ2-1	TRBV28	TRBD2	NA	TGTGCCAGCAGTTTCTTCTCTAGCGGGGGCAATGAGCAGTTCTTC	CASSFFSSGGNEQFF
TRBJ1-1	TRBV6-6	NA	NA	TGTGCCAGCAGTTACTCGAAGCCACCGGAAGCTTTCTTT	CASSYSKPPEAFF
TRBJ2-7	TRBV29-1	NA	few	TGCAGCGTCTCTGACCCGGGCGGCTTCTGCGAGCAGTACTTC	CSVSDPGGFCEQYF
TRBJ2-3	TRBV9	NA	NA	TGTGCCAGCAGCGCGGGGTATTCTACGCAGTATTTT	CASSAGYSTQYF
TRBJ2-5	TRBV5-1	NA	few	TGCGCCAGCAGCTTGGAGGCGGGATTGGTAGAGACCCAGTACTTC	CASSLEAGLVETQYF